The 13 T cell receptor beta chains below come from one sample, sequenced in a study of blood T cell repertoires in COVID-19. Method: immunoSEQ multiplex PCR; TCRdb's copy keeps in-frame clones and lacks some. The data show about 270,000 clones, about 87% seen once. The specimen sequenced was PBMCs or T cells enriched from blood (not recorded which). Receptors were obtained from a woman aged 40 to 55 with acute COVID-19.

The chain has TRBV4-1 and TRBJ2-7, with 10 bases aligning to TRBD2. The CDR3 runs 15 residues. Germline V gene sequence: CDR1 MGHRA, CDR2 YSYEKL. Trimming at V came to 4 bases and at J to 7 bases, leaving 10 bases not matched to a gene. CDR3 sequence reads: CASSPSLAGVGEQYF. Here the CDR3 DNA reads TGCGCCAGCAGCCCGTCCCTAGCGGGAGTAGGTGAGCAGTACTTC.

This clone was seen a few times. The V and J genes are TRBV7-3 and TRBJ2-2; 7 bases match TRBD2. The V segment lost 0 bases and the J segment 4 bases; nucleotides outside the gene matches: 5. The CDR3 has 16 residues. CDR1 is SGHTA, CDR2 FQGTGA, per germline. CDR3 sequence: CASSLTGGSTTGELFF. As DNA, the CDR3 is TGTGCCAGCAGCTTAACGGGAGGGTCGACCACCGGGGAGCTGTTTTTT.

The chain combines TRBV9 with TRBJ2-6; D gene ambiguous. Trimming removed 6 bases at V and 0 bases at J, with 16 bases between. The CDR3 sequence is 17 residues long. Germline V gives CDR1 SGDLS, CDR2 YYNGEE. The CDR3 DNA reads as TGTGCCAGCAAAGGCAGACTTAAGGACTCTGGGGCCAACGTCCTGACTTTC. Protein product: CASKGRLKDSGANVLTF.

The rearrangement joins TRBV27 to TRBJ1-2, with 7 bases lining up with TRBD1. J gave up 7 bases and V 7 bases, and 9 bases lay outside the gene matches. The CDR3 contains 13 residues. Per the germline V gene, CDR1 is MNHEY and CDR2 is SMNVEV (reference sequence). The CDR3 DNA sequence: TGTGCCAGCAAAAAAGGGGGCGCGCTTGGCTACACCTTC. It translates to CASKKGGALGYTF.

CDR3 region: CATSERREIETQYF. The CDR3 DNA sequence: TGTGCCACCAGTGAGAGGCGGGAGATCGAGACCCAGTACTTC. V usage is TRBV24-1 and J usage is TRBJ2-5, with TRBD2 matching 7 bases. Germline CDR1 KGHDR, CDR2 SFDVKD. The CDR3 is 14 residues long. Trimming removed 4 bases from V and 5 bases from J; junction bases left unmatched: 6.

The V and J genes are TRBV29-1 and TRBJ1-2; D is possibly TRBD1 (6 bases). The CDR3 is 14 residues long. From germline, CDR1 is SQVTM and CDR2 ANQGSEA. Trimming pared 4 bases from V and 3 bases from J, leaving 15 bases between. CDR3 coding DNA: TGCAGCGTTGGGTCCGGGGGGCAGCACTATGGCTACACCTTC. Translation: CSVGSGGQHYGYTF.

CDR3 nucleotides: TGTGCCAGCTCAATGGTCATGAGTCAGCCCCAGCATTTT. Protein: CASSMVMSQPQHF. This sequence joins TRBV18 and TRBJ1-5, with unresolved D. The germline V and J ends were trimmed by 5 bases and 6 bases, with 11 bases remaining between them. Germline CDR1 and CDR2: KGHSH and LQKENI. This CDR3 contains 13 residues.

The rearrangement uses TRBV9 and TRBJ2-5, with D maybe TRBD1 (5 bases). Germline CDR1 is SGDLS and CDR2 is YYNGEE. Trimming removed 1 base from V and 2 bases from J, with 9 bases in between. The CDR3 extends over 14 amino acids. In DNA, the CDR3 is TGTGCCAGCAGCGTAAACCCAGGGCAAGAGACCCAGTACTTC. This gives the protein CASSVNPGQETQYF. Full variable domain (rest looked up from reference TRBV9 and TRBJ2-5): DSGVTQTPKHLITATGQRVTLRCSPRSGDLSVYWYQQSLDQGLQFLIQYYNGEERAKGNILERFSAQQFPDLHSELNLSSLELGDSALYFCASSVNPGQETQYFGPGTRLLVL.

This clone showed up just once. The J gene is TRBJ1-5, the V gene TRBV6-5; D is unresolved. CDR3 length equals 13 residues. Trimming took 5 bases from V and 3 from J, leaving 8 bases between them. In germline, CDR1 is MNHEY, CDR2 SVGAGI. The CDR3 DNA follows: TGTGCCAGCAGTCTCACTCTCAATCAGCCCCAGCATTTT. Its translation is CASSLTLNQPQHF.

The V call is TRBV28, the J call TRBJ1-6; D may be TRBD1 (6 bases). Trimming removed 5 bases at V and 11 bases at J, with 10 bases between. This CDR3 region has 12 residues. CDR1 MDHEN and CDR2 SYDVKM come from the germline V gene. As DNA, the CDR3 is TGTGCCAGCAGTCCTCCAGGGGCACCCCTCCACTTT. Translated, it gives CASSPPGAPLHF. Based on the CDR3 plus reference TRBV28 and TRBJ1-6, the full variable domain is DVKVTQSSRYLVKRTGEKVFLECVQDMDHENMFWYRQDPGLGLRLIYFSYDVKMKEKGDIPEGYSVSREKKERFSLILESASTNQTSMYLCASSPPGAPLHFGNGTRLTVT.

The rearrangement links TRBV28 to TRBJ1-1; 9 bases are shared with TRBD1. V shed 6 bases, J shed 4 bases, and the junction held 12 bases outside the gene matches. Germline CDR1 MDHEN, CDR2 SYDVKM. CDR3 length: 16 residues. The CDR3 loop is CASSIQGAQRGTEAFF. The CDR3 nucleotides are TGTGCCAGCAGCATACAGGGGGCGCAAAGGGGCACTGAAGCTTTCTTT.

This chain links TRBV7-6 with TRBJ1-3; D not certain. V was trimmed by 3 bases and J by 0 bases, leaving 6 bases between them. This CDR3 contains 14 residues. Germline V gene sequence: CDR1 SGHVS, CDR2 FNYEAQ. In DNA, the CDR3 is TGTGCCAGCAGCTTGAGGAGCTCTGGAAACACCATATATTTT. It specifies CASSLRSSGNTIYF. Based on the CDR3 plus reference TRBV7-6 and TRBJ1-3, the full variable domain is GAGVSQSPRYKVTKRGQDVALRCDPISGHVSLYWYRQALGQGPEFLTYFNYEAQQDKSGLPNDRFSAERPEGSISTLTIQRTEQRDSAMYRCASSLRSSGNTIYFGEGSWLTVV.

The rearrangement links TRBV7-8 to TRBJ1-1; D might be TRBD1 (6 bases). The V end lost 6 bases, the J end lost 3 bases, and 20 bases lay between the germline ends. This CDR3 spans 16 amino acids. The germline V gene encodes CDR1 SGHVS and CDR2 FQNEAQ. The CDR3 DNA sequence: TGTGCCAGCAGGGACTCGACAGGTGGGGGGGACACTGAAGCTTTCTTT. Amino acids: CASRDSTGGGDTEAFF.